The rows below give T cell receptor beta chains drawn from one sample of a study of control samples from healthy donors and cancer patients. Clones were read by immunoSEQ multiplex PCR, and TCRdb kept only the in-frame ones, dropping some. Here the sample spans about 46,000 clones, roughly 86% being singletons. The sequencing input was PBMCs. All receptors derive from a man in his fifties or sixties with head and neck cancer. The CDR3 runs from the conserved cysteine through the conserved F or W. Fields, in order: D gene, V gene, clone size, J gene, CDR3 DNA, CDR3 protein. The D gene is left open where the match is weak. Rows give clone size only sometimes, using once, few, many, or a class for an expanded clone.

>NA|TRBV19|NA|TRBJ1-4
TGTGCCAGTAACTGGGGAGGGGATGAAAAACTGTTTTTT
CASNWGGDEKLFF
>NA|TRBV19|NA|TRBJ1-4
TGTGCCAGTAGTTCCAAGACGCGGGCTCAGGAAAAACTGTTTTTT
CASSSKTRAQEKLFF
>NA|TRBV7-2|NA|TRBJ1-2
TGTGCCAGCAGCTTAGGACAGCTCTATGGCTACACCTTC
CASSLGQLYGYTF
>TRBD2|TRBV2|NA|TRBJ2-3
TGTGCCAGCAGTTATTCATTTGGGACTAGCGGGGCATCTAGCACAGATACGCAGTATTTT
CASSYSFGTSGASSTDTQYF
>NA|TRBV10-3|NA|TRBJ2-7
TGTGCCATCAGTGAATGGCAAAGGAGCTCCTACGAGCAGTACTTC
CAISEWQRSSYEQYF
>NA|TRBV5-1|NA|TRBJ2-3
TGCGCCAGCCAGGCCAGGAGCTCCACAGATACGCAGTATTTT
CASQARSSTDTQYF
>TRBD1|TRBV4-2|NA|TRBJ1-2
TGTGCCAGCAGTCCTGGACAGGGGACGCTTTCTGGTGGCTACACCTTC
CASSPGQGTLSGGYTF
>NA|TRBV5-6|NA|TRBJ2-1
TGTGCCAGCAGCTTATCGAATGAGCAGTTCTTC
CASSLSNEQFF
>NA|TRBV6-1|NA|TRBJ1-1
TGTGCCAGCAGTGAAAGGGAGAACACTGAAGCTTTCTTT
CASSERENTEAFF
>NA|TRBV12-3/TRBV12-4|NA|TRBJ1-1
TGTGCCAGCAGTTTAGTGAACACTGAAGCTTTCTTT
CASSLVNTEAFF
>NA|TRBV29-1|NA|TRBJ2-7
TGCAGCGTTGAAGATCAGGCAGGTAACGAGCAGTACTTC
CSVEDQAGNEQYF
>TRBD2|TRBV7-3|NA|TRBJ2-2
TGTGCCAGCAGCTTTCGAGCGGGAGGGCGTACCGGGGAGCTGTTTTTT
CASSFRAGGRTGELFF
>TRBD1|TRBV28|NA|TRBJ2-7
TGTGCCAGCAGTTTGGATAAGGGGGCTCGGTCCTACGAGCAGTACTTC
CASSLDKGARSYEQYF
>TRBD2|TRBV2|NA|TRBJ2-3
TGTGCCAGCAGTCAGGAATTAGCGGGAGTGACAGATACGCAGTATTTT
CASSQELAGVTDTQYF
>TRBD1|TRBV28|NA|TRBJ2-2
TGTGCCAGCAGTTATCCAGGGGGAAACACCGGGGAGCTGTTTTTT
CASSYPGGNTGELFF
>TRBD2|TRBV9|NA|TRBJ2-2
TGTGCCAGCAGCGGGCCCCGGACTAGCGGTAACACCGGGGAGCTGTTTTTT
CASSGPRTSGNTGELFF
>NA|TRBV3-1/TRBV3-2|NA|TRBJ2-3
TGTGCCAGCAGCCATAGGCAGGGGGGGAGCACAGATACGCAGTATTTT
CASSHRQGGSTDTQYF
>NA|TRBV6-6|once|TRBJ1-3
TGTGCCAGCAGTTACACCGTGATGGGAGGAAACACCATATATTTT
CASSYTVMGGNTIYF
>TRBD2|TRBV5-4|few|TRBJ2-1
TGTGCCAGCAGCTTGGCAGGGGGAGCGGGAGGAAGGAATGAGCAGTTCTTC
CASSLAGGAGGRNEQFF
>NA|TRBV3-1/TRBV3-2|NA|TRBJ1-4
TGTGCCAGCAGCCTCCCAAAGGCGGGTGTCACTAATGAAAAACTGTTTTTT
CASSLPKAGVTNEKLFF
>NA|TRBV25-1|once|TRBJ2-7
TGTGCCAGCTCCACCCAGGGTTCCGTCTACGAGCAGTACTTC
CASSTQGSVYEQYF
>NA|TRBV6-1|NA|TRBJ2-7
TGTGCCAGCAGTGAAAAGGTAACCTACGAGCAGTACTTC
CASSEKVTYEQYF
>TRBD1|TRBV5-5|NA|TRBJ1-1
TGTGCCAGCAGCTCGACCGGGACAGGGGGCGGATGGAGTGAAGCTTTCTTT
CASSSTGTGGGWSEAFF
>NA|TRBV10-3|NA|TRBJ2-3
TGTGCCATCAGTGAGGACGGGGGGCTCACAGATACGCAGTATTTT
CAISEDGGLTDTQYF
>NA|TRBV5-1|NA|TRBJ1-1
TGCGCCAGCAGTCCCGACACCGGATCTGAAGCTTTCTTT
CASSPDTGSEAFF
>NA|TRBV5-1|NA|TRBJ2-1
TGCGCCAGCAGCTTGAGATATGAGCAGTTCTTC
CASSLRYEQFF
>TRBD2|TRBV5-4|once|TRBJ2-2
TGTGCCAGCAGCTCGGGACTAGCGGGAGTCACCGGGGAGCTGTTTTTT
CASSSGLAGVTGELFF